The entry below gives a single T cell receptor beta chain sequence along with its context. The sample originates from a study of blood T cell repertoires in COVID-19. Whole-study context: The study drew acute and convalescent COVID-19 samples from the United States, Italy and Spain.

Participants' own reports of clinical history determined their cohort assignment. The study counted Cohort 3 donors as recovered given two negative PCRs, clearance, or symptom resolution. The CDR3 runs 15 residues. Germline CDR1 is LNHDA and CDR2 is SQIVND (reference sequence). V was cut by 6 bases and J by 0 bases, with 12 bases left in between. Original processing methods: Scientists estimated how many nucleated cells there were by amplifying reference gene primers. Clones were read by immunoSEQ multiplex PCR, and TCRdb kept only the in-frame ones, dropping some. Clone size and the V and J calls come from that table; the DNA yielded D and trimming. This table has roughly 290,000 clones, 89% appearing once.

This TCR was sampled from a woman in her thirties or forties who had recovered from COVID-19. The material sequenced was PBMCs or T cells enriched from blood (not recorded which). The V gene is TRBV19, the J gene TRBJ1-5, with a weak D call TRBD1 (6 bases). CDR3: CASRKTGPSNQPQHF. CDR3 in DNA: TGTGCCAGTAGAAAAACAGGGCCTAGCAATCAGCCCCAGCATTTT.